This TCR beta chain was observed in a study of cytomegalovirus exposure and HLA in healthy donors. The study, taken as a whole, reports: Earlier analysis looked at TCR beta V segments, and most were productive about 90% or about 30% of the time. A missense variant in DCLRE1C was later tied to TCR beta V- and J-gene trimming.

Germline-derived CDR1 and CDR2 are MNHEY and SVGAGI. Between the trimmed V and J ends, which lost 4 bases and 8 bases, there was a span of 15 bases. This CDR3 comprises 14 residues. Researchers ran the PCR with 60 Vbeta and 13 Jbeta primers. In the original analysis: An analysis performed later counted about 80 million unique TCR beta chains (roughly 9.9 million of them shared). The data were produced by immunoSEQ multiplex PCR, yet TCRdb's version contains in-frame clones alone and is incomplete. V and J calls and clone size come straight from that table; D and trimming were deduced from the DNA. The repertoire holds 150,000 to 200,000 clones, with approximately 85% as singletons. Of note for this clone: Its antigen remains unknown.

The sequenced material came from PBMCs. The chain carries TRBV6-5 and TRBJ2-1; no firm D call. The origin of this receptor is a young man in good health and CMV-seropositive. The chain's CDR3 is CASSSTISGHEQFF. CDR3 DNA: TGTGCCAGCAGTTCCACGATTTCCGGTCATGAGCAGTTCTTC.